This T cell receptor (beta chain) was recorded in a study of T cells in Graves' hyperthyroidism and ophthalmopathy. Findings of the study overall: The majority of expanded thyroid clonotypes above 0.001 also appeared in blood. Ophthalmopathy prediction by the model preceded onset by a median about 6 months. From stable hyperthyroidism, ophthalmopathy was set apart by a 13 V-J model.

This clonotype was seen more than once but under ten times. Antigen specificity is unknown. Using RNA transcripts as the source, TCR beta CDR3 regions were amplified. The HTBI primer set drove a first-round RT-PCR of the TCR CDR3. TCRdb analysed the multiplex PCR reads with MiXCR anew, one entry per CDR3 protein. The sample holds a few hundred thousand distinct CDR3 sequences; 21% are singletons and the top ten take 50%. V lost 4 bases and J lost 2, with 18 bases in between. There are 17 residues in the CDR3. The germline V gene has CDR1 SNHLY and CDR2 FYNNEI. Disease duration under 2 months; hyperthyroidism patients were aged 18 to 65.

The sequenced sample consisted of blood. The chain links TRBV2 to TRBJ1-3; TRBD1 is a possible D gene (6 bases). This sequence was found in a woman aged 50 to 60 with Graves' hyperthyroidism. The CDR3 DNA reads TGTGCCAGCAGTGGAGGCCAGGGGCGAGAGGCTGGAAACACCATATATTTT. Translation: CASSGGQGREAGNTIYF.